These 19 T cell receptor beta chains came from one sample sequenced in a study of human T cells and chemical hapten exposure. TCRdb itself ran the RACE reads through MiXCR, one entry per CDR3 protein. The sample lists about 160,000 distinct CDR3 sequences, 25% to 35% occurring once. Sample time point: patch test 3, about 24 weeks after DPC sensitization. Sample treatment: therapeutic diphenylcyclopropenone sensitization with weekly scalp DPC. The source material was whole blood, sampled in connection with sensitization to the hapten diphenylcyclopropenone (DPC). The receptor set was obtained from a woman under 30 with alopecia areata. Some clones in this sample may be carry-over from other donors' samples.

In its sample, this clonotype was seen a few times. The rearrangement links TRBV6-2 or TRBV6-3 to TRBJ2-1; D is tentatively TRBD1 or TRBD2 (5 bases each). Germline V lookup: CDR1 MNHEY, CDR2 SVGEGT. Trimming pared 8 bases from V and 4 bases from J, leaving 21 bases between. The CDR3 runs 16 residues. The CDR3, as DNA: TGTGCCAGCCATATAAACTCCGGGACGCTTTACAATGAGCAGTTCTTC. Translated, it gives CASHINSGTLYNEQFF.

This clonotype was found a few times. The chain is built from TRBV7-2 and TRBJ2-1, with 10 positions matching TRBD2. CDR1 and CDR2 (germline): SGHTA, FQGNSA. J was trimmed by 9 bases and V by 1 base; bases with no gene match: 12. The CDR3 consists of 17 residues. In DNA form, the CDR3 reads TGTGCCAGCAGCTTAGTACCCCTAGCGGGAGTAGCGGGTGAGCAGTTCTTC. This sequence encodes CASSLVPLAGVAGEQFF.

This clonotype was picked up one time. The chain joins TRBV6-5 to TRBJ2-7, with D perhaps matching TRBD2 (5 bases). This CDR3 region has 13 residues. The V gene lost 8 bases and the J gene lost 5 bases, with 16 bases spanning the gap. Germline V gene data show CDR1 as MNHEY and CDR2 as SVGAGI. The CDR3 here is CASRGVGYNEQYF. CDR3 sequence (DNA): TGTGCCAGCCGGGGAGTGGGATATAACGAGCAGTACTTC.

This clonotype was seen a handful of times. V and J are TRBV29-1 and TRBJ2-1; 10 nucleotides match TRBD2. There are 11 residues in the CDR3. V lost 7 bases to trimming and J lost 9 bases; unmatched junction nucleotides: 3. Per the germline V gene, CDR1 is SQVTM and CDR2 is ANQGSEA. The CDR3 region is CSERLAGEQFF. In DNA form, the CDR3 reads TGCAGCGAGAGACTAGCGGGTGAGCAGTTCTTC.

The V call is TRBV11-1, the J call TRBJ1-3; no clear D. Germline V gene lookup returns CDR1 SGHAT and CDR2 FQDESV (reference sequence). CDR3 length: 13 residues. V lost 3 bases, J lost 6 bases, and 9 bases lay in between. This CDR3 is CASSFDLVNTIYF. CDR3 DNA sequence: TGTGCCAGCAGCTTCGACTTGGTAAACACCATATATTTT.

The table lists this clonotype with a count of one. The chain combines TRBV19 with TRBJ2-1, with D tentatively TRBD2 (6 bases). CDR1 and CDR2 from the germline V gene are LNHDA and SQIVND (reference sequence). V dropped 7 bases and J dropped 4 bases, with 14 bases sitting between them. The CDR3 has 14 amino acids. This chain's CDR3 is CASTSGTSYNEQFF. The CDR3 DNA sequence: TGTGCCAGTACCTCCGGGACTTCATACAATGAGCAGTTCTTC.

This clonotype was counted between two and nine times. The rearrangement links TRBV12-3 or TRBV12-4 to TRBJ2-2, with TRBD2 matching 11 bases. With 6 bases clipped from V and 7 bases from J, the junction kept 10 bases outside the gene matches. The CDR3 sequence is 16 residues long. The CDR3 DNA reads TGTGCCAGCAGCCCAGGGACTAGCGGAGGGGGCGGGGAGCTGTTTTTT. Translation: CASSPGTSGGGGELFF.

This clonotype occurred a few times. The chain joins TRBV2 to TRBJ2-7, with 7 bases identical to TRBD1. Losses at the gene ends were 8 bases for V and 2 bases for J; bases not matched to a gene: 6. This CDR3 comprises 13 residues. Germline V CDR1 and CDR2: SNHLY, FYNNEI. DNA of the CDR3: TGTGCCAGCGGCAGACAGGGAGCCTACGAGCAGTACTTC. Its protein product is CASGRQGAYEQYF.

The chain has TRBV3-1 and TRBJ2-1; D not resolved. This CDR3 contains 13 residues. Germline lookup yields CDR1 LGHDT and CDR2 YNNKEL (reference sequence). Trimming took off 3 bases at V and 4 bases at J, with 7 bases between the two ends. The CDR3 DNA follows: TGTGCCAGCAGCCATGGTCAATACAATGAGCAGTTCTTC. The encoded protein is CASSHGQYNEQFF.

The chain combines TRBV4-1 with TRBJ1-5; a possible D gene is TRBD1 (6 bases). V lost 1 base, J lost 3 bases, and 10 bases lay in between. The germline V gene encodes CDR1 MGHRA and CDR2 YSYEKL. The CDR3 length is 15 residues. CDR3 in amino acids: CASSQGQGLNQPQHF. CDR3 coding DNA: TGCGCCAGCAGCCAAGGGCAGGGGCTCAATCAGCCCCAGCATTTT.

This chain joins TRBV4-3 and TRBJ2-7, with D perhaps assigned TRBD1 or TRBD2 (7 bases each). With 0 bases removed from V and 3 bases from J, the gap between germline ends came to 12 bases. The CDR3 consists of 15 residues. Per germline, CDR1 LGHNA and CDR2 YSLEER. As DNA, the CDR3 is TGCGCCAGCAGCCAAGACCAGGGGGAGGGCTACGAGCAGTACTTC. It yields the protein CASSQDQGEGYEQYF.

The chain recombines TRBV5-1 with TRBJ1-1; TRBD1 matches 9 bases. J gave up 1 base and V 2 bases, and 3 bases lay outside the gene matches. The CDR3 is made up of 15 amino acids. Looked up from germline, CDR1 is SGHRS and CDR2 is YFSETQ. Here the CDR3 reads CASSFDRGRNTEAFF. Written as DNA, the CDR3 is TGCGCCAGCAGCTTCGACAGGGGGAGGAACACTGAAGCTTTCTTT.

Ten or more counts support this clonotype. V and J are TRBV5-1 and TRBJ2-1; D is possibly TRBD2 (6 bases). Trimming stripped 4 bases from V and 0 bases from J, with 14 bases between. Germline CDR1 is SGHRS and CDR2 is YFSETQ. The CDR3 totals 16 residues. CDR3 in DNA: TGCGCCAGCAGCGCCCGGGGGACGAGCTCCTACAATGAGCAGTTCTTC. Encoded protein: CASSARGTSSYNEQFF.

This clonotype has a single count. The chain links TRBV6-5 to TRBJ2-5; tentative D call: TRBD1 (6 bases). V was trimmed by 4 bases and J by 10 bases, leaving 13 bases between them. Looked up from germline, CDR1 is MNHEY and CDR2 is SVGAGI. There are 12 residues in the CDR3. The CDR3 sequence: CASSSRTAHQYF. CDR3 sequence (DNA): TGTGCCAGCAGTTCCAGGACAGCCCACCAGTACTTC.

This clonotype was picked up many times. The CDR3 loop reads CASSLQGLTEAFF. The CDR3 DNA reads as TGTGCCAGCAGTTTACAGGGTTTAACTGAAGCTTTCTTT. The rearrangement joins TRBV6-2 or TRBV6-3 to TRBJ1-1, with D possibly TRBD1 on 6 matching bases. Trimming cost V 4 bases and J 5 bases, with 11 bases left between them. The CDR3 length is 13 residues. Looked up from germline, CDR1 is MNHEY and CDR2 is SVGEGT.

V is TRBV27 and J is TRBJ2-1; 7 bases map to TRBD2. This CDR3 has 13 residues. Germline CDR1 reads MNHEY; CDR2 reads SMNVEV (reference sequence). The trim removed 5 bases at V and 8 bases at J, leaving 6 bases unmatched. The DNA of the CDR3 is TGTGCCAGCAGTCTCCCACGGGGGGATGAGCAGTTCTTC. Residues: CASSLPRGDEQFF.

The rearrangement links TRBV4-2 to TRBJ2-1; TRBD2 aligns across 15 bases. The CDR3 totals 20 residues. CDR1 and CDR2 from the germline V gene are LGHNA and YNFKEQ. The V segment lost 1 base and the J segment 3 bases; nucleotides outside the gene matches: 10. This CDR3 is CASSQVLRTSGRGRYNEQFF. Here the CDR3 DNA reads TGTGCCAGCAGCCAAGTACTTAGGACTAGCGGGAGGGGACGCTACAATGAGCAGTTCTTC.

The CDR3 DNA sequence: TGTGCCAGCAGCGGACAGCCGAACACTGAAGCTTTCTTT. This sequence encodes CASSGQPNTEAFF. V usage is TRBV11-3 and J usage is TRBJ1-1; TRBD1 is a possible D gene (6 bases). The V and J ends lost 5 bases and 1 base respectively, with 8 bases between them. The CDR3 has 13 amino acids. The germline gives CDR1 SGHNT, CDR2 YENEEA.

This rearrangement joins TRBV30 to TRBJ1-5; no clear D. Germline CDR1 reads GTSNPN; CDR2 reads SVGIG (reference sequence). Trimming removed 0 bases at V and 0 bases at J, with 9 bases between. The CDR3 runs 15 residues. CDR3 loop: CAWSVGTYSNQPQHF. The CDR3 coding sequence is TGTGCCTGGAGTGTAGGAACCTATAGCAATCAGCCCCAGCATTTT.